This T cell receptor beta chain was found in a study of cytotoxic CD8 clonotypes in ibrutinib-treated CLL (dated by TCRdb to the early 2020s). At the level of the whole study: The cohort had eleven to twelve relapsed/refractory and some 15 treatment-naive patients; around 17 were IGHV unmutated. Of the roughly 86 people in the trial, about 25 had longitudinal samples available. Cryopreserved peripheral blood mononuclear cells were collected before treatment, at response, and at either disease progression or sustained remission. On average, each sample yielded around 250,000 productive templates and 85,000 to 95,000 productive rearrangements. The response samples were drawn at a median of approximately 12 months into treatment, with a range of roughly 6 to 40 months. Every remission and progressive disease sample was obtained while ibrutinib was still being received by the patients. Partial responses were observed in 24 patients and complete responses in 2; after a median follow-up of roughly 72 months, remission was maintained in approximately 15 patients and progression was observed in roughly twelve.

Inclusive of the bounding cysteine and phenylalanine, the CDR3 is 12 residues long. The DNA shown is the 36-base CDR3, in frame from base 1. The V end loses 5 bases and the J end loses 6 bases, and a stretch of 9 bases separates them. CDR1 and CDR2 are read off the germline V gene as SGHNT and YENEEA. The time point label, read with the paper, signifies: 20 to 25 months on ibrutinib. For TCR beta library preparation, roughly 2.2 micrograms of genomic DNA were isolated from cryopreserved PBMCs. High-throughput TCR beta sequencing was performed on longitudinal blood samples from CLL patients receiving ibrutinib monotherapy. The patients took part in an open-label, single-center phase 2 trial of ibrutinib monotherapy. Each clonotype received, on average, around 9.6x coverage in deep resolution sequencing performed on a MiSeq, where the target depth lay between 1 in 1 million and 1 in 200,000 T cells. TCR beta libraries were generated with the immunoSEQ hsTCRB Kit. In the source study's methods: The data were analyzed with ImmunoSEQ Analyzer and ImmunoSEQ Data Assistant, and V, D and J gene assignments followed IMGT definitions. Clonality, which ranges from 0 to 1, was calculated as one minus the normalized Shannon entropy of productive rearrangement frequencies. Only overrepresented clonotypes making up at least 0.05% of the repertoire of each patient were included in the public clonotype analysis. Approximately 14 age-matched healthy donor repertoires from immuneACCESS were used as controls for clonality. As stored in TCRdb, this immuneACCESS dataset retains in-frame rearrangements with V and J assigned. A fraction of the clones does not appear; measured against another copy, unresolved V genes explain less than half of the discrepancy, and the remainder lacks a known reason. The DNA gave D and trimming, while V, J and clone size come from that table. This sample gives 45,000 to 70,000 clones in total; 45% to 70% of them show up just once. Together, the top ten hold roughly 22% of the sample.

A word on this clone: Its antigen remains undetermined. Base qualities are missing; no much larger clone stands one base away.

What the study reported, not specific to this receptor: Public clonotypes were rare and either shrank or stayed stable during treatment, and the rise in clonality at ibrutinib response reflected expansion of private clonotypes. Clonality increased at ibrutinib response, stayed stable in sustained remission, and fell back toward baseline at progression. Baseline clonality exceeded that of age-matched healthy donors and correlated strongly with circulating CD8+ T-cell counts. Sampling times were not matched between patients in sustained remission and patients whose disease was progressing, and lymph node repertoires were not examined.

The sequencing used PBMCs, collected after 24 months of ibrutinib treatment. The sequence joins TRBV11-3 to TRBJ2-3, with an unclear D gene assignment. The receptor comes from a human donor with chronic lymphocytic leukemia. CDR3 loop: CASSERTDTQYF. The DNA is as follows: TGTGCCAGCAGCGAGAGGACCGATACGCAGTATTTT.